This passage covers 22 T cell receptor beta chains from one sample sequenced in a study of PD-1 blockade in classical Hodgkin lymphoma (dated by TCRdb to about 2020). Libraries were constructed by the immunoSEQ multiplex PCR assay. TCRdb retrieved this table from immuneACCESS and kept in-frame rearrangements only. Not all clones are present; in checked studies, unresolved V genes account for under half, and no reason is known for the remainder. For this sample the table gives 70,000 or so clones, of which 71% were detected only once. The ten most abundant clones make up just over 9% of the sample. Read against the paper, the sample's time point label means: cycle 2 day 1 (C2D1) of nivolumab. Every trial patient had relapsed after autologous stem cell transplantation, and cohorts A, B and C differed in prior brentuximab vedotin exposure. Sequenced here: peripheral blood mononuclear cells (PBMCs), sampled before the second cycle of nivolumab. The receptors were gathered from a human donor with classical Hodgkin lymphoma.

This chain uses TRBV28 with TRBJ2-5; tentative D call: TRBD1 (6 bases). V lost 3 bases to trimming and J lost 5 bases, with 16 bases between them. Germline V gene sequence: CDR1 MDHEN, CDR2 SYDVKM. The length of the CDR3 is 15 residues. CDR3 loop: CASSFPTGTSETQYF. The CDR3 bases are TGTGCCAGCAGTTTCCCCACCGGGACATCCGAGACCCAGTACTTC.

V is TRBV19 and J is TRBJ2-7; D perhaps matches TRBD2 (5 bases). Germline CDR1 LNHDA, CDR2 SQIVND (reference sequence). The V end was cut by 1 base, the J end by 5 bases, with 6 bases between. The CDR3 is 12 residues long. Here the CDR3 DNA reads TGTGCCAGTAGTATAGCCGGGGACGAGCAGTACTTC. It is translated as CASSIAGDEQYF.

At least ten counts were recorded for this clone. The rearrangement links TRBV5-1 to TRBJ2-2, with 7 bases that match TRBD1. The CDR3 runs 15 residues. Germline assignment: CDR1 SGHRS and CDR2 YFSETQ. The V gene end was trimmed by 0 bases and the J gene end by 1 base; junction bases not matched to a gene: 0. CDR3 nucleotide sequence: TGCGCCAGCAGCTTGGGACAGGGGAACACCGGGGAGCTGTTTTTT. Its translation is CASSLGQGNTGELFF. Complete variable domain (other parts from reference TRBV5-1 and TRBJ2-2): KAGVTQTPRYLIKTRGQQVTLSCSPISGHRSVSWYQQTPGQGLQFLFEYFSETQRNKGNFPGRFSGRQFSNSRSEMNVSTLELGDSALYLCASSLGQGNTGELFFGEGSRLTVL.

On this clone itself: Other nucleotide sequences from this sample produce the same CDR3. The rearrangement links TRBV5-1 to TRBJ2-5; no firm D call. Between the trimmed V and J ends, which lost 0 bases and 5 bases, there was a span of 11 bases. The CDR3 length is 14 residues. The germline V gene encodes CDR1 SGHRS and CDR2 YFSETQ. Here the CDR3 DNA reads TGCGCCAGCAGCTTGGCACCGGTGGGGGAGACCCAGTACTTC. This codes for CASSLAPVGETQYF.

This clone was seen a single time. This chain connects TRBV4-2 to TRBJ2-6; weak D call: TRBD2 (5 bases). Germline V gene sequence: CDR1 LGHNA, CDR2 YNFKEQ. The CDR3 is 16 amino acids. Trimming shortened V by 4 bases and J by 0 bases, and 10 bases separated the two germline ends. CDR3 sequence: CASSPWAGSGANVLTF. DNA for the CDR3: TGTGCCAGCAGCCCCTGGGCGGGCTCTGGGGCCAACGTCCTGACTTTC.

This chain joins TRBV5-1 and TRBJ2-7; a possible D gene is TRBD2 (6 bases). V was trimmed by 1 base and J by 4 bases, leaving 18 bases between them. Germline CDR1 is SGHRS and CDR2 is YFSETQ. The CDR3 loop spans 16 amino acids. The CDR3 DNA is TGCGCCAGCAGCTTGAGTACGGGGGAAAGGCAGTACGAGCAGTACTTC. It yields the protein CASSLSTGERQYEQYF.

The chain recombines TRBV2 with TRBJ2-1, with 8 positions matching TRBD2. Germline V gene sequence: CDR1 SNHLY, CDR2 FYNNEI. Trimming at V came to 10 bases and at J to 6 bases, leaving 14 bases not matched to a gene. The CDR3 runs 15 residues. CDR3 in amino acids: CATPREAGGRNEQFF. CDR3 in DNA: TGTGCCACCCCCAGGGAGGCGGGAGGCCGCAATGAGCAGTTCTTC.

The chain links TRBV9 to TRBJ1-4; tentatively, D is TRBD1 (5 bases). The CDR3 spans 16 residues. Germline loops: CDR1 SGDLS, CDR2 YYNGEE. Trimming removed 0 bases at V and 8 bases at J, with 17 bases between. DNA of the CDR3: TGTGCCAGCAGCGTAGCTCGGGGGGGATTAGGGGAAAAACTGTTTTTT. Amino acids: CASSVARGGLGEKLFF.

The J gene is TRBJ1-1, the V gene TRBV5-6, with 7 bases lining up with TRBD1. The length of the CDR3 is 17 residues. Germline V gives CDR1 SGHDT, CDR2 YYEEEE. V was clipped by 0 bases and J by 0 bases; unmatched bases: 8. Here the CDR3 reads CASSLAGGQPLNTEAFF. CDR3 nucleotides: TGTGCCAGCAGCTTGGCCGGGGGACAGCCTTTGAACACTGAAGCTTTCTTT.

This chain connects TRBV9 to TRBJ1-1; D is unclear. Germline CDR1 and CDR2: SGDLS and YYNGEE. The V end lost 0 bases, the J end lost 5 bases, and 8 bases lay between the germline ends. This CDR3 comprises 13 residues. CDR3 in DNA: TGTGCCAGCAGCGTAGCGGGTCGGACTGAAGCTTTCTTT. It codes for CASSVAGRTEAFF.

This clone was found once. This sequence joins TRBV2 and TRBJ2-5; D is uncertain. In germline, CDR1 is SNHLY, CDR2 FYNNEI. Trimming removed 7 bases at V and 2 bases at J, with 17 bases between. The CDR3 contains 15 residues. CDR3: CASTWLSVAQETQYF. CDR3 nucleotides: TGTGCCAGCACGTGGCTGAGCGTAGCTCAAGAGACCCAGTACTTC.

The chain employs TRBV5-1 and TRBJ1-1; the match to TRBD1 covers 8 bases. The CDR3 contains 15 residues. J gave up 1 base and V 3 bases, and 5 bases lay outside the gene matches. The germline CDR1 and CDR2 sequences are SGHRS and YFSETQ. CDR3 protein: CASSWTGLGNTEAFF. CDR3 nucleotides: TGCGCCAGCAGCTGGACAGGGCTGGGGAACACTGAAGCTTTCTTT.

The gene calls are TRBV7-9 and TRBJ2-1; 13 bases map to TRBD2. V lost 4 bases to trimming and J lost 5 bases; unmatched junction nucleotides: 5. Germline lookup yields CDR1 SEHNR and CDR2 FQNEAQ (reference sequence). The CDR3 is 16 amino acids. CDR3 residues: CASSSETSGRNNEQFF. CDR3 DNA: TGTGCCAGCAGCTCAGAGACTAGCGGGAGGAACAATGAGCAGTTCTTC.

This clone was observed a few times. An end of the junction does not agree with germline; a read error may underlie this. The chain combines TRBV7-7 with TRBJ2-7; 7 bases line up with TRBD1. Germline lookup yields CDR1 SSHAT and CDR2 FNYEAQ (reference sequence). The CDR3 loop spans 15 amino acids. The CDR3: CASSLAQGYFYEQYF. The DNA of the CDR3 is TGTGCTAGCAGCTTAGCACAGGGGTATTTCTACGAGCAGTACTTC.

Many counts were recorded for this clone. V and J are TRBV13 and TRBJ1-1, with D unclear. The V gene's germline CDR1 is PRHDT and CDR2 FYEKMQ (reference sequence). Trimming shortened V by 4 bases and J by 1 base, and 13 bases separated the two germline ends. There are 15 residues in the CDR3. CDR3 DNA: TGTGCCAGCAGCTCCCAACATGGCGGGAACACTGAAGCTTTCTTT. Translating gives CASSSQHGGNTEAFF.

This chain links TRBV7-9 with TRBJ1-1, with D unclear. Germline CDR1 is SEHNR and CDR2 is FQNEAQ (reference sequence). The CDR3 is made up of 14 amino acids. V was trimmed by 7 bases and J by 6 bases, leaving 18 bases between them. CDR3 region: CASNLPTAGAEAFF. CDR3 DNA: TGTGCCAGCAATCTCCCCACCGCCGGCGCTGAAGCTTTCTTT.

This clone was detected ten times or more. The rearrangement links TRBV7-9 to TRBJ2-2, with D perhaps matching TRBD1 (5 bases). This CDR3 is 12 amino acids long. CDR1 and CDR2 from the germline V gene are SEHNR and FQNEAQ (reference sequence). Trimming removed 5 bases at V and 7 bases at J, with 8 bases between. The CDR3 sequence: CASSQGSGELFF. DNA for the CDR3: TGTGCCAGCAGCCAGGGAAGCGGGGAGCTGTTTTTT.

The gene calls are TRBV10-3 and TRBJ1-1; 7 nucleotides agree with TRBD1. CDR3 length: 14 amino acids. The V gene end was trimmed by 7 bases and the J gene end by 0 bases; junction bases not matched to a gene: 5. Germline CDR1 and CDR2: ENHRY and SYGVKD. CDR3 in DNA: TGTGCCATCAAGGGAGGGGGCATGAACACTGAAGCTTTCTTT. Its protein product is CAIKGGGMNTEAFF.

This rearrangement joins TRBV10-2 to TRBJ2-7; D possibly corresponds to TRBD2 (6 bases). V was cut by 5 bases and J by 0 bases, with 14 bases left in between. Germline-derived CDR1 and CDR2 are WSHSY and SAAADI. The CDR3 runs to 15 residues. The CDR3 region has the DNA TGCGCCAGCAGTCCGACAGTGACTAGCTCCTACGAGCAGTACTTC. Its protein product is CASSPTVTSSYEQYF.

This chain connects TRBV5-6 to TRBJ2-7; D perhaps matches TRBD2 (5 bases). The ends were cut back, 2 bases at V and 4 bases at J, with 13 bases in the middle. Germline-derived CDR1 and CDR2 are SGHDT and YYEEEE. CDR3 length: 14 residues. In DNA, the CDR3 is TGTGCCAGCAGCTTTCGGTACGGGGATTACGAGCAGTACTTC. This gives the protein CASSFRYGDYEQYF.

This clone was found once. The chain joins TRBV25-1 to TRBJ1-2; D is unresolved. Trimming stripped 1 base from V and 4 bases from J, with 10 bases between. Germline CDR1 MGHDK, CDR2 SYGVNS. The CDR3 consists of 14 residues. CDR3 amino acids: CASSEWVASYGYTF. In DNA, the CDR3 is TGTGCCAGCAGTGAATGGGTAGCGTCCTATGGCTACACCTTC.

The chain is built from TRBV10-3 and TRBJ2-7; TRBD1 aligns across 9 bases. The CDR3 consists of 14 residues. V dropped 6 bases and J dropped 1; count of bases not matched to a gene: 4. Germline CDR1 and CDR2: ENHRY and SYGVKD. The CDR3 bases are TGTGCCATCAGCGACAGGGGGGAATCCTACGAGCAGTACTTC. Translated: CAISDRGESYEQYF.